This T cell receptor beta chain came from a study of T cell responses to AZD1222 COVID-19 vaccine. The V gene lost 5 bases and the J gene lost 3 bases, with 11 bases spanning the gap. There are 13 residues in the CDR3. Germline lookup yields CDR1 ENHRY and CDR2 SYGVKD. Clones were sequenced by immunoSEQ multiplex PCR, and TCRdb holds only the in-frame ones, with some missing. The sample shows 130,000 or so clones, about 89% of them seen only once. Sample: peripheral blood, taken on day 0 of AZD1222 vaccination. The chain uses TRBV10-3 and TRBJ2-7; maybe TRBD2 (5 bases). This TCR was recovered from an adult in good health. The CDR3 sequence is CAISSGSYYEQYF. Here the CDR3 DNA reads TGTGCCATCAGTAGCGGTAGCTACTACGAGCAGTACTTC.